A single sample gave rise to the 5 T cell receptor beta chains below, sequenced in a study of blood T cell repertoires in COVID-19. Generated by immunoSEQ multiplex PCR, the TCRdb table keeps only in-frame clones and is missing some. The sample gives about 120,000 clones, roughly 87% of which show up once; 5% to 7.5% is in the top ten. Sample: peripheral blood. These receptors all come from an older man with active or convalescent COVID-19.

This chain connects TRBV30 to TRBJ2-7, with TRBD1 as a possible D gene (6 bases). The germline V gene has CDR1 GTSNPN and CDR2 SVGIG (reference sequence). The CDR3 has 13 amino acids. V was cut by 5 bases and J by 0 bases, with 11 bases left in between. The CDR3 region is CAWGQGLSYEQYF. The CDR3 nucleotides read TGTGCCTGGGGGCAGGGGCTCTCCTACGAGCAGTACTTC. The full variable domain, in which reference TRBV30 and TRBJ2-7 provide the parts outside the CDR3, is SQTIHQWPATLVQPVGSPLSLECTVEGTSNPNLYWYRQAAGRGLQLLFYSVGIGQISSEVPQNLSASRPQDRQFILSSKKLLLSDSGFYLCAWGQGLSYEQYFGPGTRLTVT.

V usage is TRBV6-4 and J usage is TRBJ2-3; TRBD1 matches 7 bases. This CDR3 comprises 17 residues. V shed 2 bases, J shed 2 bases, and the junction held 10 bases outside the gene matches. Germline CDR1 MRHNA, CDR2 SNTAGT. CDR3 amino acids: CASSDGGYRGTTDTQYF. Here the CDR3 DNA reads TGTGCCAGCAGTGACGGCGGTTACAGGGGCACCACAGATACGCAGTATTTT.

This clone occurred once. This sequence joins TRBV29-1 and TRBJ2-2; 8 bases match TRBD2. The CDR3 has 14 residues. Germline lookup yields CDR1 SQVTM and CDR2 ANQGSEA. The ends lost 5 bases at V and 6 bases at J; junction bases unmatched: 8. CDR3 nucleotides: TGCAGCGTTTTTGTAGCGGGGTGGGCCGGGGAGCTGTTTTTT. Its protein product is CSVFVAGWAGELFF.

This sequence joins TRBV11-3 and TRBJ1-2, with 9 bases matching TRBD1. After removal of 0 bases from V and 14 bases from J, the junction contained 4 bases not matched to a gene. This CDR3 has 12 amino acids. Germline CDR1 and CDR2: SGHNT and YENEEA. CDR3 region: CASSLEQGAPTF. The CDR3 DNA follows: TGTGCCAGCAGCTTAGAACAGGGGGCGCCAACCTTC.

This chain links TRBV12-3 or TRBV12-4 with TRBJ1-2, with D perhaps TRBD1 (6 bases). The V end was cut by 6 bases, the J end by 5 bases, with 10 bases between. CDR3 length: 12 residues. Here the CDR3 reads CASSFGQYGYTF. As DNA, the CDR3 is TGTGCCAGCAGCTTCGGACAGTATGGCTACACCTTC.